Listed below are T cell receptor beta chains from one sample, sequenced in a study of cytomegalovirus exposure and HLA in healthy donors. Assay: immunoSEQ multiplex PCR; the TCRdb copy retains only in-frame clones and omits some. This sample has fewer than 200,000 clones, with approximately 80% found just once. Material: PBMCs. The receptors were gathered from a woman aged 18-29 years in good health and CMV-seronegative. Both conserved end residues are part of each CDR3. Size is omitted from some rows. Given values are once, few, many or a class for expanded clones.

clone size,J gene,V gene,CDR3 protein
-,TRBJ1-2,TRBV23-1,CASRYGGSYGYTF
-,TRBJ2-1,TRBV5-1,CASSLGGGVRKNEQFF
-,TRBJ1-1,TRBV4-1,CASSQDFGGSSTEAFF
-,TRBJ1-1,TRBV2,CASRIGALEAFF
-,TRBJ2-5,TRBV6-1,CASRTQGALGETQYF
few,TRBJ1-5,TRBV28,CASTQGGINQPQHF
few,TRBJ1-4,TRBV7-8,CASSRGQGNEKLFF
-,TRBJ2-7,TRBV28,CASSPSARLYEQYF
few,TRBJ1-1,TRBV11-2,CASSIQGNTEAFF
few,TRBJ2-5,TRBV21-1,CASLRGGQETQYF
-,TRBJ2-7,TRBV7-3,CASSLFSGQSYEQYF
-,TRBJ2-5,TRBV30,CAWSSGGRAQYF
-,TRBJ1-4,TRBV27,CASSFGSGPNEKLFF
-,TRBJ2-5,TRBV25-1,CASTGGLQETQYF
-,TRBJ2-3,TRBV7-8,CASSFGGADTQYF
-,TRBJ1-2,TRBV6-1,CASSAGQGAGGYTF
-,TRBJ1-2,TRBV5-4,CASSVDGGNYGYTF
-,TRBJ1-1,TRBV19,CASSMRDRGPRWTEAFF
-,TRBJ1-3,TRBV6-5,CASSYSGDSSGNTIYF
-,TRBJ2-5,TRBV7-6,CASSQQVRETQYF
-,TRBJ2-7,TRBV13,CASSPGQGGYEQYF
-,TRBJ2-5,TRBV28,CASSNPGTSGIETQYF
-,TRBJ2-1,TRBV27,CASSPWTSGELSSYNEQFF
-,TRBJ1-2,TRBV5-6,CASSPWGGNYGYTF
-,TRBJ2-5,TRBV28,CASSTTRTTSGEGPETQYF
-,TRBJ1-1,TRBV11-1,CASSTRGGTEAFF
-,TRBJ2-2,TRBV29-1,CSVERSRLAGGPFLYGELFF
-,TRBJ2-1,TRBV28,CASSLYGGSSYNEQFF
-,TRBJ1-2,TRBV18,CASSPIVGGYTF
-,TRBJ1-1,TRBV4-1,CASSPTGGRSEAFF
few,TRBJ2-1,TRBV5-6,CASSSDYYNEQFF
once,TRBJ2-1,TRBV5-8,CASSSVQRERNEQFF
once,TRBJ1-6,TRBV30,CAWTGQGIENSPLHF
-,TRBJ2-2,TRBV9,CASSVGSMLAGELFF
few,TRBJ2-2,TRBV5-4,CASSSQPGELFF
-,TRBJ1-5,TRBV7-9,CASSGTGDNQPQHF
few,TRBJ2-2,TRBV7-7,CASSRQISNTGELFF
-,-,TRBV4-1,CASSQESQGSYEQYF
-,TRBJ2-7,TRBV11-2,CASSLKGHGAYEQYF
once,TRBJ1-5,TRBV19,CASSPGGGQPQHF